This T cell receptor beta chain stems from a study of human thymus T cells. Healthy Finnish infants undergoing corrective surgery for congenital heart defects were used as donors. Half of the eight donors gave about 0.45-1 mL blood during surgery. Assay: immunoSEQ multiplex PCR; the TCRdb copy retains only in-frame clones and omits some. Among about 50,000 clones listed, around 95% were seen once. Trimming stripped 7 bases from V and 0 bases from J, with 11 bases between. The CDR3 is 14 amino acids. Germline CDR1 MDHEN, CDR2 SYDVKM. The sequence came from a girl under three years old with a congenital heart defect but otherwise immunologically healthy. This chain links TRBV28 with TRBJ2-3; D remains unclear. Sequences were obtained from blood. The CDR3 spells CASNPRWSTDTQYF. The CDR3 DNA reads TGTGCCAGCAATCCTAGATGGAGCACAGATACGCAGTATTTT.